This TCR beta chain was sequenced in a study of cytomegalovirus exposure and HLA in healthy donors. In germline, CDR1 is LGHNT, CDR2 FRNRAP. Trimming stripped 1 base from V and 0 bases from J, with 10 bases between. The CDR3 spans 16 residues. The PCR employed 60 Vbeta primers together with 13 Jbeta primers. Sequenced by immunoSEQ multiplex PCR; TCRdb stores in-frame clones only, minus some. This table holds 150,000 to 200,000 clones, roughly 79% found once. Sequencing was carried out using PBMCs. The origin of this receptor is a middle-aged man in good health and CMV-seropositive. The chain carries TRBV12-5 and TRBJ2-1; unclear D gene. This CDR3 reads CASGLESTSSYNEQFF. For the CDR3, the DNA is TGTGCTAGTGGTTTGGAAAGTACGAGCTCCTACAATGAGCAGTTCTTC. Filled out from reference TRBV12-5 and TRBJ2-1, the complete variable domain reads DARVTQTPRHKVTEMGQEVTMRCQPILGHNTVFWYRQTMMQGLELLAYFRNRAPLDDSGMPKDRFSAEMPDATLATLKIQPSEPRDSAVYFCASGLESTSSYNEQFFGPGTRLTVL.